Below, 28 T cell receptor beta chains from the same sample are listed, as sequenced in a study of beta chain features in type 1 diabetes. No antigens are known for them. The study reverse transcribed the entire isolated RNA, so it sequenced expressed TCRB transcripts. Using immunoSEQ multiplex PCR, the repertoire was profiled, and TCRdb retains in-frame clones only, with some absent. Here the sample spans roughly 250,000 clones, roughly 22% being singletons. General observations from the study: Type 1 diabetes patients had TCRB CDR3s that were shorter (moderately but significantly so) in all four CD4+ subsets.

The sequenced material came from naive CD4+ T cells from blood. These receptors originate from a woman in her forties with type 1 diabetes.

The chain is built from TRBV29-1 and TRBJ1-1; D unresolved. With 5 bases removed from V and 8 bases from J, the gap between germline ends came to 15 bases. This CDR3 is built from 12 residues. The germline V gene has CDR1 SQVTM and CDR2 ANQGSEA. The CDR3 nucleotides read TGCAGCGTTCAACTGCAGCGCTGGGAAGCTTTCTTT. Encoded protein: CSVQLQRWEAFF. Complete variable domain (other parts from reference TRBV29-1 and TRBJ1-1): SAVISQKPSRDICQRGTSLTIQCQVDSQVTMMFWYRQQPGQSLTLIATANQGSEATYESGFVIDKFPISRPNLTFSTLTVSNMSPEDSSIYLCSVQLQRWEAFFGQGTRLTVV.

The sample holds a few counts of this clone. As DNA, the CDR3 is TGTGCCAGCAGGTCGATGGCGGACACTGAAGCTTTCTTT. Translation: CASRSMADTEAFF. The V gene is TRBV7-3, the J gene TRBJ1-1; D not certain. The length of the CDR3 is 13 residues. Trimming took off 6 bases at V and 3 bases at J, with 11 bases between the two ends. Germline assignment: CDR1 SGHTA and CDR2 FQGTGA.

V and J are TRBV30 and TRBJ1-6, with D possibly matching TRBD1 (6 bases). CDR3 length equals 16 residues. With 0 bases removed from V and 10 bases from J, the gap between germline ends came to 19 bases. Per germline, CDR1 GTSNPN and CDR2 SVGIG (reference sequence). The CDR3 DNA reads as TGTGCCTGGAGTGTACGAGGACAGAGGCGGTGGTCACCCCTCCACTTT. It is translated as CAWSVRGQRRWSPLHF. Supplemented by reference TRBV30 and TRBJ1-6, the full variable domain reads SQTIHQWPATLVQPVGSPLSLECTVEGTSNPNLYWYRQAAGRGLQLLFYSVGIGQISSEVPQNLSASRPQDRQFILSSKKLLLSDSGFYLCAWSVRGQRRWSPLHFGNGTRLTVT.

Only one count was recorded for this clone. This chain links TRBV19 with TRBJ1-5, with D possibly TRBD1 on 5 matching bases. V gave up 8 bases and J gave up 7 bases, with 12 bases separating them. In germline, CDR1 is LNHDA, CDR2 SQIVND (reference sequence). The CDR3 loop spans 12 amino acids. The CDR3 is CASRSGDQPQHF. CDR3 DNA sequence: TGTGCCAGTCGGAGCGGGGACCAGCCCCAGCATTTT.

The rearrangement joins TRBV5-4 to TRBJ2-1, with TRBD2 as a possible D gene (6 bases). From germline, CDR1 is SGHNT and CDR2 YYREEE (reference sequence). V lost 5 bases to trimming and J lost 0 bases, with 15 bases between them. This CDR3 region has 16 residues. The CDR3 nucleotides are TGTGCCAGCAGTTCGGAGCGGGTAAGCTCCTACAATGAGCAGTTCTTC. Its translation: CASSSERVSSYNEQFF.

This clone was counted a few times. The chain combines TRBV7-6 with TRBJ1-1; no reliable D call. The CDR3 sequence is 15 residues long. Germline V gives CDR1 SGHVS, CDR2 FNYEAQ. V lost 5 bases and J 6 bases, leaving 19 bases between the germline ends. Here the CDR3 reads CASSPTDAGAAEAFF. CDR3 in DNA: TGTGCCAGCAGCCCAACCGACGCCGGAGCCGCTGAAGCTTTCTTT.

The V call is TRBV9, the J call TRBJ2-1; 9 bases are a match to TRBD1. Germline CDR1 and CDR2: SGDLS and YYNGEE. This CDR3 is built from 16 residues. The J segment lost 8 bases and the V segment lost 4 bases, leaving 13 bases of the junction unmatched. The CDR3 nucleotides are TGTGCCAGCAGCCGAAAGTGGGACAGGGCGTACGATGAGCAGTTCTTC. Amino acids: CASSRKWDRAYDEQFF. Full variable domain (remainder filled in from reference TRBV9 and TRBJ2-1): DSGVTQTPKHLITATGQRVTLRCSPRSGDLSVYWYQQSLDQGLQFLIQYYNGEERAKGNILERFSAQQFPDLHSELNLSSLELGDSALYFCASSRKWDRAYDEQFFGPGTRLTVL.

The gene calls are TRBV4-1 and TRBJ1-5; D call uncertain. Germline V gives CDR1 MGHRA, CDR2 YSYEKL. The CDR3 loop spans 14 amino acids. The V end lost 2 bases, the J end lost 7 bases, and 12 bases lay between the germline ends. The CDR3 is CASSQMGRAQPQHF. The CDR3 DNA reads TGCGCCAGCAGCCAAATGGGGAGGGCCCAGCCCCAGCATTTT.

This clone was counted a few times. CDR3 in amino acids: CASSLSQGRAYGYTF. In DNA form, the CDR3 reads TGTGCCAGCAGCCTTTCCCAGGGAAGGGCCTATGGCTACACCTTC. V is TRBV7-3 and J is TRBJ1-2; a possible D gene is TRBD1 (5 bases). CDR1 SGHTA and CDR2 FQGTGA come from the germline V gene. This CDR3 region has 15 residues. V lost 5 bases, J lost 4 bases, and 17 bases lay in between.

A few counts support this clone. The J gene is TRBJ2-5, the V gene TRBV7-3, with TRBD2 identical over 13 bases. There are 14 residues in the CDR3. V dropped 3 bases and J dropped 9; count of bases not matched to a gene: 4. CDR1 is SGHTA and CDR2 is FQGTGA in the germline V gene. Here the CDR3 reads CASSFGTSGDPQYF. The CDR3 nucleotides read TGTGCCAGCAGCTTCGGGACTAGCGGGGACCCCCAGTACTTC.

The V and J genes are TRBV6-4 and TRBJ2-3; no clear D gene. The CDR3 extends over 15 amino acids. Trimming cost V 2 bases and J 2 bases, with 11 bases left between them. CDR1 and CDR2 from the germline V gene are MRHNA and SNTAGT. The CDR3 DNA follows: TGTGCCAGCAGTGACACCATCACTAACACAGATACGCAGTATTTT. Its protein is CASSDTITNTDTQYF.

This chain uses TRBV15 with TRBJ1-5; 9 bases match TRBD1. The CDR3 has 15 residues. J lost 4 bases, V lost 4 bases, and 5 bases had no gene match. Germline assignment: CDR1 LNHNV and CDR2 YYDKDF (reference sequence). The CDR3, as DNA: TGTGCCACCAGCACGGGGACAGGGACAAATCAGCCCCAGCATTTT. Translation gives CATSTGTGTNQPQHF.

The rearrangement uses TRBV27 and TRBJ2-3; a possible D gene is TRBD1 (6 bases). V was cut by 3 bases and J by 1 base, with 14 bases left in between. This CDR3 has 16 amino acids. CDR1 and CDR2 (germline): MNHEY, SMNVEV (reference sequence). The CDR3 region has the DNA TGTGCCAGCAGTTTGCAACGGGACACGGGCACAGATACGCAGTATTTT. This codes for CASSLQRDTGTDTQYF.

In its sample, this clone was seen a few times. The chain has TRBV10-3 and TRBJ2-2; 12 bases map to TRBD1. CDR3 length: 14 amino acids. Germline CDR1 reads ENHRY; CDR2 reads SYGVKD. V was clipped by 8 bases and J by 7 bases; unmatched bases: 5. The CDR3 DNA is TGTGCCATCGAGGGACAGGGGGCCGGCGGGGAGCTGTTTTTT. It is translated as CAIEGQGAGGELFF.

The genes are TRBV6-5 and TRBJ2-7, with 7 bases fitting TRBD2. The CDR3 consists of 13 residues. Germline assignment: CDR1 MNHEY and CDR2 SVGAGI. The junction had 5 bases not matched to a gene; V was cut back by 5 bases and J by 4 bases. Here the CDR3 DNA reads TGTGCCAGCAGTACCGGGGACTATTACGAGCAGTACTTC. It is translated as CASSTGDYYEQYF.

This clone has more than one count but fewer than ten. V and J are TRBV19 and TRBJ2-6; TRBD1 agrees at 10 bases. The length of the CDR3 is 18 residues. V gave up 7 bases and J gave up 0 bases; unmatched junction bases: 9. Germline V CDR1 and CDR2: LNHDA, SQIVND (reference sequence). The CDR3: CASNRDRGGASGANVLTF. In DNA, the CDR3 is TGTGCCAGTAATCGGGACAGGGGAGGGGCCTCTGGGGCCAACGTCCTGACTTTC. Full variable domain (missing parts from reference TRBV19 and TRBJ2-6): DGGITQSPKYLFRKEGQNVTLSCEQNLNHDAMYWYRQDPGQGLRLIYYSQIVNDFQKGDIAEGYSVSREKKESFPLTVTSAQKNPTAFYLCASNRDRGGASGANVLTFGAGSRLTVL.

The chain links TRBV27 to TRBJ2-1; D perhaps matches TRBD2 (5 bases). Germline CDR1 reads MNHEY; CDR2 reads SMNVEV (reference sequence). V shed 5 bases and J shed 16 bases, with 18 bases lying between them. This CDR3 has 12 residues. The CDR3: CASSPEDLVLFF. The CDR3 bases are TGTGCCAGCAGTCCGGAGGACCTTGTGCTTTTCTTC.

This clone was detected only a few times. The chain has TRBV27 and TRBJ1-1; no reliable D call. The CDR3 spans 15 residues. Germline V gene data show CDR1 as MNHEY and CDR2 as SMNVEV (reference sequence). The V end was cut by 6 bases, the J end by 1 base, with 15 bases between. The CDR3: CASSLHDGRNTEAFF. For the CDR3, the DNA is TGTGCCAGCAGCCTCCACGACGGGAGGAACACTGAAGCTTTCTTT.

In its sample, this clone was seen a few times. The chain links TRBV29-1 to TRBJ2-3; D is perhaps TRBD2 (6 bases). This CDR3 spans 16 amino acids. Germline values: CDR1 SQVTM, CDR2 ANQGSEA. Trimming removed 3 bases at V and 2 bases at J, with 18 bases between. The CDR3: CSVEPRSGGHTDTQYF. Written as DNA, the CDR3 is TGCAGCGTTGAGCCCCGGTCCGGGGGTCACACAGATACGCAGTATTTT.

This clone turned up a few times. In DNA form, the CDR3 reads TGCAGCGTCGAGACTAGCGGGAGGGGTAATGAGCAGTTCTTC. This encodes CSVETSGRGNEQFF. The chain employs TRBV29-1 and TRBJ2-1; 14 positions agree with TRBD2. The CDR3 has 14 residues. CDR1 SQVTM and CDR2 ANQGSEA come from the germline V gene. Trimming removed 6 bases from V and 7 bases from J; junction bases left unmatched: 5.

This clone turned up a few times. The chain joins TRBV4-3 to TRBJ1-1; D may be TRBD1 (5 bases). Germline loops: CDR1 LGHNA, CDR2 YSLEER. There are 16 residues in the CDR3. V lost 1 base to trimming and J lost 4 bases, with 16 bases between them. This CDR3 is CASSQGGGGYSTEAFF. The CDR3 DNA is TGCGCCAGCAGCCAAGGGGGGGGTGGTTACAGCACTGAAGCTTTCTTT.

The genes are TRBV7-2 and TRBJ2-7, with 9 bases aligning to TRBD2. After removal of 2 bases from V and 4 bases from J, the junction contained 6 bases not matched to a gene. The CDR3 has 15 residues. The V gene's germline CDR1 is SGHTA and CDR2 FQGNSA. CDR3: CASSLRREGPYEQYF. The CDR3 DNA reads TGTGCCAGCAGCTTAAGGCGGGAGGGCCCGTACGAGCAGTACTTC.

In this sample, this clone turned up a few times. The V gene is TRBV19, the J gene TRBJ2-5, with D possibly matching TRBD1 (6 bases). The CDR3 runs to 13 residues. V was clipped by 10 bases and J by 0 bases, with 12 bases between them. Germline values: CDR1 LNHDA, CDR2 SQIVND (reference sequence). CDR3 in amino acids: CATTGRYQETQYF. The CDR3 DNA reads TGTGCCACTACAGGGAGATACCAAGAGACCCAGTACTTC.

The chain links TRBV7-9 to TRBJ1-5; perhaps TRBD1 as D (6 bases). V was pared by 0 bases and J by 2 bases, with 11 bases between. CDR1 SEHNR and CDR2 FQNEAQ come from the germline V gene (reference sequence). The CDR3 has 16 residues. CDR3 DNA: TGTGCCAGCAGCTTAGCGGGGAGGGGGGGCAATCAGCCCCAGCATTTT. This sequence encodes CASSLAGRGGNQPQHF.

This chain connects TRBV10-3 to TRBJ1-2, with D possibly matching TRBD1 (5 bases). Trimming pared 6 bases from V and 4 bases from J, leaving 15 bases between. The CDR3 is 14 residues long. Germline CDR1 and CDR2: ENHRY and SYGVKD. The CDR3 sequence: CAISGTSVAYGYTF. The CDR3 region has the DNA TGTGCCATCAGCGGGACTTCCGTGGCCTATGGCTACACCTTC.

There are a few counts of this clone. The chain couples TRBV2 to TRBJ2-7, with TRBD1 matching over 8 bases. The trim removed 5 bases at V and 2 bases at J, leaving 5 bases unmatched. The CDR3 contains 14 residues. Germline V gene lookup returns CDR1 SNHLY and CDR2 FYNNEI. CDR3 DNA sequence: TGTGCCAGCAGTTCCGACAGGGGAACCTACGAGCAGTACTTC. Its translation is CASSSDRGTYEQYF.

This clone was detected a few times. V gene TRBV27 combines with J gene TRBJ2-2; D not resolved. V was cut by 4 bases and J by 8 bases, with 8 bases left in between. The germline V gene has CDR1 MNHEY and CDR2 SMNVEV (reference sequence). The CDR3 loop spans 12 amino acids. CDR3 DNA: TGTGCCAGCAGTTCCGTTTTGGGGGAGCTGTTTTTT. Translation gives CASSSVLGELFF.

The chain couples TRBV18 to TRBJ1-2; 9 bases agree with TRBD1. CDR3 length: 13 amino acids. Losses at the gene ends were 6 bases for V and 2 bases for J; bases not matched to a gene: 1. Germline CDR1 is KGHSH and CDR2 is LQKENI. The CDR3 sequence: CASSGQGNYGYTF. The CDR3 nucleotides read TGTGCCAGCTCCGGACAGGGGAACTATGGCTACACCTTC.